This TCR beta chain was captured in a study of blood T cells in healthy people across ages. A second about 7 to 11 cycle PCR used barcoded and J-beta primers. Template switching added a 12-random-nucleotide identifier to every cDNA molecule. TCRdb ran MiXCR on the 5' RACE reads and lists one entry per CDR3 protein. The sample yields over 1,500,000 distinct CDR3 sequences, 40% to 55% seen once. Looked up from germline, CDR1 is SGHTA and CDR2 is FQGNSA. The CDR3 spans 16 residues. Researchers collected roughly 9.8 milliliters of peripheral blood from every single donor. V usage is TRBV7-2 and J usage is TRBJ2-1; D call uncertain. The J call could be wrong; TRBJ2-7 is a better fit for the DNA end. The source of this sequence is a woman aged 40 to 50 in good health. Sequenced material: blood. The chain's CDR3 is CASSPLVIPSYNEQYF. CDR3 DNA sequence: TGTGCCAGCAGCCCTCTGGTTATCCCCTCCTACAATGAGCAGTACTTC.